These 17 T cell receptor beta chains originate from one sample sequenced in a study of blood T cell repertoires in COVID-19. This table comes from immunoSEQ multiplex PCR, and its TCRdb copy is limited to in-frame clones, with some not included. The data contain 250,000 to 300,000 clones, roughly 80% of them singletons. The specimen was PBMCs or T cells enriched from blood (not recorded which). These TCRs come from a young man with acute COVID-19.

The genes are TRBV5-4 and TRBJ2-5, with 10 bases lining up with TRBD2. This CDR3 spans 15 amino acids. V was pared by 1 base and J by 4 bases, with 4 bases of the junction left unmatched. Germline V gene data show CDR1 as SGHNT and CDR2 as YYREEE (reference sequence). The chain's CDR3 is CASSLTSGVGETQYF. The CDR3 DNA is TGTGCCAGCAGCTTGACTAGCGGGGTTGGAGAGACCCAGTACTTC.

The chain has TRBV28 and TRBJ2-7; no clear D gene. Germline V gene lookup returns CDR1 MDHEN and CDR2 SYDVKM. V was shortened by 4 bases and J by 0 bases, with 10 bases between the two germline ends. The CDR3 is 14 amino acids. The CDR3 reads CASSSKLSSYEQYV. The CDR3 nucleotides are TGTGCCAGCAGTTCCAAGTTGAGCTCCTACGAGCAGTACGTC.

V gene TRBV19 combines with J gene TRBJ2-1; 9 bases fit TRBD2. V lost 10 bases, J lost 7 bases, and 11 bases stayed unmatched. There are 14 residues in the CDR3. CDR1 and CDR2 (germline): LNHDA, SQIVND (reference sequence). The CDR3 here is CATKTSGGPNEQFF. The DNA for the CDR3 is TGTGCCACCAAAACAAGCGGGGGGCCGAATGAGCAGTTCTTC.

The rearrangement links TRBV5-1 to TRBJ1-2; TRBD1 matches 9 bases. Germline V gives CDR1 SGHRS, CDR2 YFSETQ. The J segment lost 1 base and the V segment lost 3 bases, leaving 7 bases of the junction unmatched. This CDR3 comprises 16 residues. CDR3 sequence: CASSSGEDRGNYGYTF. In DNA form, the CDR3 reads TGCGCCAGCAGCTCCGGAGAGGACAGGGGTAACTATGGCTACACCTTC. The complete variable domain, with remaining parts taken from reference TRBV5-1 and TRBJ1-2, reads KAGVTQTPRYLIKTRGQQVTLSCSPISGHRSVSWYQQTPGQGLQFLFEYFSETQRNKGNFPGRFSGRQFSNSRSEMNVSTLELGDSALYLCASSSGEDRGNYGYTFGSGTRLTVV.

This clone has just one count. This chain connects TRBV6-1 to TRBJ2-7; tentative D call: TRBD1 (6 bases). With 0 bases removed from V and 2 bases from J, the gap between germline ends came to 20 bases. The CDR3 consists of 18 residues. Germline lookup yields CDR1 MNHNS and CDR2 SASEGT. CDR3 coding DNA: TGTGCCAGCAGTGAAGCGAGCCAGGGGACAACGGGGCCCTACGAGCAGTACGTC. It is translated as CASSEASQGTTGPYEQYV.

The J gene is TRBJ2-7, the V gene TRBV5-4; 8 positions agree with TRBD2. V was pared by 2 bases and J by 2 bases, with 0 bases of the junction left unmatched. The V gene's germline CDR1 is SGHNT and CDR2 YYREEE (reference sequence). The CDR3 loop spans 13 amino acids. The CDR3 DNA is TGTGCCAGCAGCTTCGGGGGGGCCTACGAGCAGTACGTC. This translates into CASSFGGAYEQYV.

The chain carries TRBV7-2 and TRBJ2-1, with D unresolved. Deletions cut 1 base from V and 14 bases from J, with 18 bases between. CDR3 length: 14 amino acids. Germline CDR1 reads SGHTA; CDR2 reads FQGNSA. The CDR3 region is CASSLGAAAESEFF. The CDR3 DNA follows: TGTGCCAGCAGCTTAGGTGCGGCCGCCGAGAGTGAGTTCTTC.

This clone was found a few times. This rearrangement joins TRBV5-1 to TRBJ1-2; 7 nucleotides line up with TRBD1. Germline assignment: CDR1 SGHRS and CDR2 YFSETQ. With V trimmed by 1 base and J by 4 bases, 7 bases remained unmatched. This CDR3 spans 15 amino acids. The CDR3 bases are TGCGCCAGCAGCTTGCTCGGACAGGACCCCTATGGCTACACCTTC. Translated: CASSLLGQDPYGYTF.

CDR3: CASRGGVYNEQFF. CDR3 coding DNA: TGTGCCAGCAGAGGGGGAGTGTACAATGAGCAGTTCTTC. The V call is TRBV6-4, the J call TRBJ2-1; D is possibly TRBD1 (6 bases). Trimming shortened V by 6 bases and J by 4 bases, and 10 bases separated the two germline ends. The CDR3 is 13 residues long. The germline V gene has CDR1 MRHNA and CDR2 SNTAGT.

Here the CDR3 DNA reads TGTGCCAGCAGTGAAACAGGGACTGGAAACACCATATATTTT. Its translation is CASSETGTGNTIYF. V usage is TRBV25-1 and J usage is TRBJ1-3, with a weak D call TRBD1 (6 bases). CDR1 is MGHDK and CDR2 is SYGVNS in the germline V gene. The CDR3 loop spans 14 amino acids. V lost 2 bases and J lost 2, with 7 bases in between.

V is TRBV30 and J is TRBJ1-4, with a weak D call TRBD1 (5 bases). Germline lookup yields CDR1 GTSNPN and CDR2 SVGIG (reference sequence). Deletions cut 3 bases from V and 5 bases from J, with 16 bases between. The CDR3 sequence is 15 residues long. The CDR3 DNA is TGTGCCTGGAGCCCCCCGCCAGGGATGAATGAAAAACTGTTTTTT. Its protein is CAWSPPPGMNEKLFF.

V and J are TRBV19 and TRBJ1-1, with 10 nucleotides matching TRBD1. The CDR3 extends over 17 amino acids. From germline, CDR1 is LNHDA and CDR2 SQIVND (reference sequence). The junction had 17 bases not matched to a gene; V was cut back by 4 bases and J by 9 bases. For the CDR3, the DNA is TGTGCCAGTAGTAGAGCCACCGGGACAGGGGAGGAAAAGAAAGCTTTCTTT. Protein product: CASSRATGTGEEKKAFF.

The genes are TRBV6-5 and TRBJ1-6; tentative D call: TRBD1 (5 bases). Germline CDR1 MNHEY, CDR2 SVGAGI. This CDR3 is built from 15 residues. Trimming stripped 6 bases from V and 7 bases from J, with 16 bases between. CDR3 amino acids: CASSASGVGNSPLHF. CDR3 nucleotide sequence: TGTGCCAGCAGCGCCTCGGGGGTTGGAAATTCACCCCTCCACTTT.

The table lists this clone with a count of one. The chain is built from TRBV7-6 and TRBJ1-5; 9 positions agree with TRBD1. The CDR3 has 16 amino acids. Germline V CDR1 and CDR2: SGHVS, FNYEAQ. Germline trimming cut 5 bases from V and 3 bases from J; bases unmatched to any gene: 8. In DNA, the CDR3 is TGTGCCAGCAGCCTCCGGACAGGGGCGGTCAATCAGCCCCAGCATTTT. This sequence encodes CASSLRTGAVNQPQHF.

The chain uses TRBV7-8 and TRBJ1-1; D is unresolved. With 1 base removed from V and 4 bases from J, the gap between germline ends came to 19 bases. Germline CDR1 reads SGHVS; CDR2 reads FQNEAQ. The CDR3 sequence is 17 residues long. The CDR3 DNA reads TGTGCCAGCAGCTTAGGGGCGGGCCTACTACGGGGCACTGAAGCTTTCTTT. It specifies CASSLGAGLLRGTEAFF.

Notes on this clone: Germline is not matched at one junction end, which may reflect a read error. This sequence joins TRBV5-1 and TRBJ2-1; 11 nucleotides align to TRBD2. The CDR3 loop spans 15 amino acids. Per germline, CDR1 SGHRS and CDR2 YFSETQ. The CDR3 DNA is TGTGCCAGCAGCTTGCTACTAGCGGGAGTAAATGAGCAGTTCTTC. Translation: CASSLLLAGVNEQFF. The full variable domain, completed using reference TRBV5-1 and TRBJ2-1, is KAGVTQTPRYLIKTRGQQVTLSCSPISGHRSVSWYQQTPGQGLQFLFEYFSETQRNKGNFPGRFSGRQFSNSRSEMNVSTLELGDSALYLCASSLLLAGVNEQFFGPGTRLTVL.

V and J are TRBV7-2 and TRBJ2-5, with TRBD1 identical over 7 bases. Germline V gives CDR1 SGHTA, CDR2 FQGNSA. This CDR3 has 15 amino acids. Germline trimming cut 2 bases from V and 1 base from J; bases unmatched to any gene: 4. The CDR3 DNA reads TGTGCCAGCAGCTTACAGGGGACAGCCCAAGAGACCCAGTACTTC. This encodes CASSLQGTAQETQYF.